Each of the 5 T cell receptor beta chains below was sequenced from the same sample in a study of T cells after yellow fever vaccination. TCRdb used MiXCR to reprocess the 5' RACE reads, holding one entry per CDR3 protein. Altogether around 400,000 distinct CDR3 sequences are present, around 10% being singletons, with the ten largest covering 18%. The specimen comprised PBMCs, sampled on the day of the first yellow fever vaccination. The receptors were gathered from a man between 18 and 35 years old who received the YFV17D yellow fever vaccine.

The chain recombines TRBV10-3 with TRBJ2-3, with D unclear. CDR1 and CDR2 (germline): ENHRY, SYGVKD. With 3 bases removed from V and 1 base from J, the gap between germline ends came to 8 bases. CDR3 length: 14 amino acids. CDR3 coding DNA: TGTGCCATCAGTGATTCAGCAGGCACAGATACGCAGTATTTT. It encodes CAISDSAGTDTQYF.

CDR3 in amino acids: CASSYMDREVGYGYTF. Here the CDR3 DNA reads TGTGCCAGCAGTTACATGGACAGGGAGGTTGGCTATGGCTACACCTTC. The chain uses TRBV6-5 and TRBJ1-2; 8 bases line up with TRBD1. The CDR3 contains 16 residues. The V gene's germline CDR1 is MNHEY and CDR2 SVGAGI. The V gene end was trimmed by 2 bases and the J gene end by 4 bases; junction bases not matched to a gene: 9.

The V and J genes are TRBV29-1 and TRBJ2-1; D may be TRBD2 (5 bases). V lost 8 bases and J lost 3, with 11 bases in between. The CDR3 has 12 amino acids. Germline V CDR1 and CDR2: SQVTM, ANQGSEA. CDR3 in DNA: TGCAGCCGGGGAGAAAGCTACAATGAGCAGTTCTTC. As protein: CSRGESYNEQFF.

This clonotype was observed at least ten times. The chain links TRBV5-6 to TRBJ2-5; D is unresolved. Per the germline V gene, CDR1 is SGHDT and CDR2 is YYEEEE. The CDR3 length is 12 residues. Trimming removed 0 bases at V and 4 bases at J, with 4 bases between. The CDR3 spells CASSLVTETQYF. DNA of the CDR3: TGTGCCAGCAGCTTGGTAACAGAGACCCAGTACTTC.

This chain connects TRBV7-2 to TRBJ1-4, with TRBD1 identical over 8 bases. Germline V gene data show CDR1 as SGHTA and CDR2 as FQGNSA. The CDR3 extends over 14 amino acids. V dropped 7 bases and J dropped 7; count of bases not matched to a gene: 8. CDR3 loop: CASTSDRVGEKLFF. The CDR3 coding sequence is TGTGCCAGCACCTCGGACAGGGTGGGTGAAAAACTGTTTTTT.